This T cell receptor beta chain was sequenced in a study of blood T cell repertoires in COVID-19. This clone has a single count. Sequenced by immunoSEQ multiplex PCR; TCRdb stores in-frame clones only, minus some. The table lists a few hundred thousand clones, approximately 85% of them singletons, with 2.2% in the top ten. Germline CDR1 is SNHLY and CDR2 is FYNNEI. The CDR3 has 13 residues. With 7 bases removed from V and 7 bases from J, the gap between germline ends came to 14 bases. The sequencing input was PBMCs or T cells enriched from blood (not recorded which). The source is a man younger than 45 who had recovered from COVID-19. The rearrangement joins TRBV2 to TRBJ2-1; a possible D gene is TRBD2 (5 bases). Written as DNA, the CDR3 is TGTGCCAGCATCACTCTCGGCGGGAATGAGCAGTTCTTC. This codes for CASITLGGNEQFF.